These T cell receptor beta chains were read from a single sample in a study of ipilimumab plus nivolumab after autologous stem cell transplantation. TCRdb's table, derived via immunoSEQ multiplex PCR, lists solely in-frame clones and lacks some. The sample contains more than 3,000 clones, roughly 90% of which appear only once. Sequences were derived from PBMCs, sampled in a trial of ipilimumab plus nivolumab as post-transplant consolidation. Receptors were obtained from a male donor with multiple myeloma. Each CDR3 is given with its conserved first and last residue.

j_call,v_call,cdr3_aa
TRBJ2-1,TRBV5-1,CATFREPSYNEQFF
TRBJ2-1,TRBV2,CASSGEGRNEQFF
TRBJ2-7,TRBV7-9,CASSRGQGRLGYEQYF
TRBJ1-5,TRBV6-1,CASSASTGVNQPQHF
TRBJ2-2,TRBV7-8,CASSPPRVSPSTGELFF
TRBJ1-3,TRBV6-5,CASSPDPDSGNTIYF
TRBJ1-1,TRBV5-1,CASSPLGTGERLF
TRBJ2-7,TRBV6-6,CASTTTGNSYEQYF
TRBJ2-7,TRBV4-1,CASSQPVGRYYEQYF
TRBJ2-5,TRBV18,CASSPGFQETQYF
TRBJ2-6,TRBV5-4,CASSFGTSGSGANVLTF
TRBJ2-1,TRBV6-6,CASSSGGARNEQFF
TRBJ1-2,TRBV5-1,CASSSGGGYGYTF
TRBJ1-1,TRBV5-1,CASSPTRAQMNTEAFF
TRBJ2-7,TRBV28,CASSLSGQGAYEQYF
TRBJ1-1,TRBV19,CASSIVGGLNTEAFF
TRBJ2-7,TRBV14,CASSQGRGSSYEQYF
TRBJ2-2,TRBV7-6,CASSLGAVKTGELFF
TRBJ2-1,TRBV28,CASSLSGRAAANEQFF
TRBJ2-7,TRBV19,CASSISASNYEQYF